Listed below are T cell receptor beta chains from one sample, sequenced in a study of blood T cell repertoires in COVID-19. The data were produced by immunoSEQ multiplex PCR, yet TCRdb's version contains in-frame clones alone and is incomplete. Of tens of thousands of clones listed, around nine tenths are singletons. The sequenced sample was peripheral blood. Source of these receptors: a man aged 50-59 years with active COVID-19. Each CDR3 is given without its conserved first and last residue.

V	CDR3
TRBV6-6	ASNNEGALEQY
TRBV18	ASSPVEGSYEQY
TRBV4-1	ASSQDLPGTGLYFRPQH
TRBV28	AGQRLYNQPQH
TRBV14	ASSYGQIYEAF
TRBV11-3	ASSQGGTGEQF
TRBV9	ASSPRQGPNEKLF
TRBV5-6	ASSWGPSEQY
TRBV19	ASSIAGYTDTQY
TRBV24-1	ATSETGGGQPQH
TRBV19	ASSPNRGLSYNEQF
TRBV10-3	AIPREGATAGTGELF
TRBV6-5	ASSYSGRVQF
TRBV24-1	ATSVESSYNEQF
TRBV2	AFDREGNQPQH
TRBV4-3	ASSRTSGRFDEQF
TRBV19	ASSIGTVGTEAF
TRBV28	ASSFVGATNEKLF
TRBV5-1	ASRSLPGQGSYEQY
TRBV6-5	ASSVTRQGYGYT
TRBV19	ASSIGQGARLGYGYT
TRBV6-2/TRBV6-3	ASSPITGNTEAF
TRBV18	ASSPPRQGPLNEQY
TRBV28	ASSPPHGGRSYNEQF
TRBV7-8	ASSLVGSGDRF
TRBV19	ASTLGGTEAF
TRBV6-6	ASSYSGGFGETQY
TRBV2	ASKSGLPTGGYT
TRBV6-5	ASSYSAGENEKLF
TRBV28	ASSDTGTSGRPSDTQY
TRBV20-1	SASAGLAGSTDTQY
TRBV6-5	ASSYSGTAGNTIY
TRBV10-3	AISEGSQETQY
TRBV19	ASSIGRNTEAF
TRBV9	ASSGPPMGRSKGDNSTDTQY
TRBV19	ASSDRGHWF
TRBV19	ASSVDLTGGFNTEAF
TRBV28	ASSFGQSYGYT
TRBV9	ASSARGGGQGGNTEAF
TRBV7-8	ASSSTSYEQY